This record covers a single TCR beta chain. Its antigen is still unknown. No base quality information exists; no much larger clone differs at one position. To sequence the TCRbeta CDR3 region, genomic DNA was isolated from the sorted cells. TCRbeta CDR3 regions were sequenced using the immunoSEQ Assay. Held by TCRdb, this immuneACCESS table contains in-frame sequences only and omits some clones. Under half of the omission traces to an unresolved V gene where checked; the cause of the rest is unknown. Across this sample there are roughly 62,000 clones, with approximately 80% seen only once. Roughly 2.4% of the sample belongs to the ten largest clones. This sample is drawn from a study of OX40 agonist ivuxolimab in advanced cancers. In the study overall: Ivuxolimab was an agonistic, fully human IgG2 monoclonal antibody directed against OX40 (CD134), a costimulatory receptor. Intravenous ivuxolimab was administered to patients every 2 weeks at six dose levels: 0.01, 0.1, 0.3, 1.5, 3 and 10 mg/kg. Among the 52 dose-escalation patients, about 19 had hepatocellular carcinoma, approximately 15 melanoma, 9 renal cell carcinoma and 9 head and neck cancer. A male proportion of almost 85% and a mean age of approximately 61 years, ranging from 23 to 79, were recorded for the dose-escalation cohort. Patients were allowed to have had prior anti-PD-1, anti-PD-L1 or anti-CTLA-4 therapy, and approximately 37% of the dose-escalation patients had been treated with checkpoint inhibitors. Partial responses occurred in three dose-escalation patients: two with cutaneous melanoma and one with hepatocellular carcinoma. Peripheral TCRbeta sequencing was intended to test whether TCR sequence diversity was altered and clonal T-cell expansion was caused by ivuxolimab. The paper describes the monotherapy dose-escalation part (N of about 50 patients) of the phase I trial of ivuxolimab.

CDR1 SEHNR and CDR2 FQNEAQ are derived from the germline V gene (reference sequence). V lost 1 base and J lost 3 bases, and the count of bases not matched to a germline gene is 3. CDR3 length: 15 amino acids, cysteine to phenylalanine. Only the CDR3 DNA is retained, 45 bases long and in frame from the first base. General findings and caveats noted by the study authors: After ivuxolimab, more expanded clones were found on average in CD8+ T cells than in CD4+ T cells. Low levels of normalized T-cell clonal expansion were also seen in some nonresponding patients. Antigen specificity was not determined for the clonally expanded peripheral T cells. At doses of 0.1 to 3.0 mg/kg, clonal expansion of both CD4+ and CD8+ T cells in blood was seen between baseline and week 6. Partial responders in the 0.1-3.0 mg/kg groups had among the lowest normalized peripheral clonal expansion, especially among CD8+ T cells.

Patients with autoimmune disease history or receiving systemic immunosuppression were excluded from the trial. Peripheral blood for TCR sequencing was drawn from every dose cohort at baseline, at cycle 4 day 1 and at cycle 7 day 1. The samples were drawn from a first-in-human, open-label, multicenter phase I dose-escalation trial of ivuxolimab. Adults with locally advanced or metastatic melanoma, renal cell carcinoma, hepatocellular carcinoma or head and neck squamous cell carcinoma were enrolled in the trial. Before TCR sequencing, CD4+ T cells and CD8+ T cells were sorted from peripheral blood as separate populations.

The sequenced sample was CD4+ or CD8+ T cells sorted from blood, obtained in a trial of the OX40 agonist ivuxolimab. This sequence was found in an adult with an advanced solid tumor such as melanoma, head and neck, liver or kidney cancer. The chain links TRBV7-9 with TRBJ2-1; 7 junctional bases match TRBD2. The bases read TGTGCCAGCAGCTTAGGGCGGGGGAGCTACAATGAGCAGTTCTTC. Its translation reads: CASSLGRGSYNEQFF.